What follows are 29 T cell receptor beta chains derived from one specimen sequenced in a study of patients and donors after allogeneic stem cell transplantation. MiXCR, applied by TCRdb to the RT-PCR reads, yields one record per CDR3 protein. The profile shows about a million distinct CDR3 sequences, around 17% of them singletons. The specimen was blood, either unsorted or a sorted T cell fraction (not recorded which). The receptors originated from a human donor who was either an allogeneic HSCT recipient or a stem cell or donor lymphocyte infusion donor (not recorded which). It is not recorded whose cells these are; they may come from a transplant donor.

The chain has TRBV18 and TRBJ1-1; D is unclear. The CDR3 consists of 12 residues. From germline, CDR1 is KGHSH and CDR2 LQKENI. With 3 bases removed from V and 7 bases from J, the gap between germline ends came to 9 bases. The DNA for the CDR3 is TGTGCCAGCTCACCCTACGATATTGAAGCTTTCTTT. Translated, it gives CASSPYDIEAFF. Drawing the rest from reference TRBV18 and TRBJ1-1, the complete variable domain is NAGVMQNPRHLVRRRGQEARLRCSPMKGHSHVYWYRQLPEEGLKFMVYLQKENIIDESGMPKERFSAEFPKEGPSILRIQQVVRGDSAAYFCASSPYDIEAFFGQGTRLTVV.

J is TRBJ2-1 and V is TRBV6-2 or TRBV6-3; D unresolved. This CDR3 region has 14 residues. CDR1 MNHEY and CDR2 SVGEGT come from the germline V gene. V gave up 4 bases and J gave up 4 bases, with 11 bases separating them. The CDR3 DNA sequence: TGTGCCAGCAGTTTAATCACAGTATACAATGAGCAGTTCTTC. Amino acids: CASSLITVYNEQFF.

This clonotype has more than one count but fewer than ten. The rearrangement joins TRBV5-1 to TRBJ2-5; the D call may be TRBD1 or TRBD2 (5 bases each). Germline loops: CDR1 SGHRS, CDR2 YFSETQ. CDR3 length equals 15 residues. The V end was cut by 2 bases, the J end by 5 bases, with 16 bases between. The CDR3 loop reads CASSFGTTSRETQYF. The CDR3 DNA reads TGCGCCAGCAGCTTTGGGACGACCTCGCGGGAGACCCAGTACTTC.

The V gene is TRBV5-1, the J gene TRBJ2-2, with 10 bases matching TRBD2. Germline lookup yields CDR1 SGHRS and CDR2 YFSETQ. J was trimmed by 1 base and V by 4 bases; bases with no gene match: 7. This CDR3 spans 17 amino acids. The CDR3 nucleotides read TGCGCCAGCAGCCCAATTCGACTAGCGGGGAACACCGGGGAGCTGTTTTTT. Its protein is CASSPIRLAGNTGELFF. Based on the CDR3 plus reference TRBV5-1 and TRBJ2-2, the full variable domain is KAGVTQTPRYLIKTRGQQVTLSCSPISGHRSVSWYQQTPGQGLQFLFEYFSETQRNKGNFPGRFSGRQFSNSRSEMNVSTLELGDSALYLCASSPIRLAGNTGELFFGEGSRLTVL.

The chain couples TRBV27 to TRBJ2-1; D may be TRBD1 (6 bases). Trimming took off 3 bases at V and 5 bases at J, with 14 bases between the two ends. Germline values: CDR1 MNHEY, CDR2 SMNVEV (reference sequence). CDR3 length: 15 amino acids. Written as DNA, the CDR3 is TGTGCCAGCAGTTTGAGTCAGGGGAGTGACAATGAGCAGTTCTTC. Translated: CASSLSQGSDNEQFF.

This clonotype was counted a few times. The rearrangement joins TRBV29-1 to TRBJ1-1; D gene unclear. Germline V CDR1 and CDR2: SQVTM, ANQGSEA. V gave up 1 base and J gave up 5 bases, with 11 bases separating them. CDR3 length equals 13 residues. The chain's CDR3 is CSVEGRQRTEAFF. CDR3 in DNA: TGCAGCGTTGAAGGTAGGCAGCGAACTGAAGCTTTCTTT.

The chain carries TRBV7-6 and TRBJ1-2, with 8 bases lining up with TRBD1. V dropped 5 bases and J dropped 8; count of bases not matched to a gene: 7. The CDR3 is 13 residues long. Germline V gives CDR1 SGHVS, CDR2 FNYEAQ. For the CDR3, the DNA is TGTGCCAGCAGCCCACAGGGGGTAGGGGGCTACACCTTC. Amino acids: CASSPQGVGGYTF.

This clonotype was found once. The CDR3 DNA reads as TGTGCCAGCAGCCAAGTACCTAGCGGGGCAAACTCCTACGAGCAGTACTTC. This codes for CASSQVPSGANSYEQYF. This chain uses TRBV4-2 with TRBJ2-7, with TRBD2 matching 9 bases. Germline trimming cut 1 base from V and 0 bases from J; bases unmatched to any gene: 7. CDR1 is LGHNA and CDR2 is YNFKEQ in the germline V gene. CDR3 length equals 17 residues.

There are a few counts of this clonotype. The V and J genes are TRBV20-1 and TRBJ2-7; D unclear. The CDR3 loop spans 14 amino acids. The germline V and J ends were trimmed by 6 bases and 1 base, with 16 bases remaining between them. Germline assignment: CDR1 DFQATT and CDR2 SNEGSKA (reference sequence). The chain's CDR3 is CSAAVPAASYEQYF. The DNA for the CDR3 is TGCAGTGCGGCGGTACCGGCAGCTTCCTACGAGCAGTACTTC.

The chain is built from TRBV6-1 and TRBJ2-2; perhaps TRBD1 as D (5 bases). The germline V gene has CDR1 MNHNS and CDR2 SASEGT. Between the trimmed V and J ends, which lost 6 bases and 6 bases, there was a span of 17 bases. This CDR3 region has 15 residues. This CDR3 is CASSRTIRPAGELFF. The CDR3, as DNA: TGTGCCAGCAGCCGGACAATACGACCCGCCGGGGAGCTGTTTTTT.

This chain connects TRBV12-3 or TRBV12-4 to TRBJ2-1, with 9 bases fitting TRBD2. Unmatched junction bases numbered 7, after V lost 3 bases and J lost 4 bases. The CDR3 loop spans 16 amino acids. Here the CDR3 reads CASSFVGGRVYNEQFF. CDR3 nucleotides: TGTGCCAGCAGTTTCGTGGGCGGGAGGGTGTACAATGAGCAGTTCTTC.

J is TRBJ1-3 and V is TRBV7-8; TRBD1 aligns across 9 bases. V lost 5 bases and J lost 1; bases outside the gene matches: 3. This CDR3 has 15 amino acids. CDR1 SGHVS and CDR2 FQNEAQ come from the germline V gene. The CDR3, as DNA: TGTGCCAGCAGCCCTGGGACAGGGTCTGGAAACACCATATATTTT. Amino acid sequence: CASSPGTGSGNTIYF. The complete variable domain, with remaining parts taken from reference TRBV7-8 and TRBJ1-3, reads GAGVSQSPRYKVAKRGQDVALRCDPISGHVSLFWYQQALGQGPEFLTYFQNEAQLDKSGLPSDRFFAERPEGSVSTLKIQRTQQEDSAVYLCASSPGTGSGNTIYFGEGSWLTVV.

The table lists this clonotype with many counts. This rearrangement joins TRBV12-3 or TRBV12-4 to TRBJ2-2; TRBD1 aligns across 12 bases. This CDR3 comprises 16 residues. V dropped 7 bases and J dropped 6; count of bases not matched to a gene: 9. DNA of the CDR3: TGTGCCAGCACCTTACCCGGGACAGGGGGCTCCGGGGAGCTGTTTTTT. Translation: CASTLPGTGGSGELFF.

The chain is built from TRBV30 and TRBJ2-7; TRBD1 might be the D (5 bases). Germline CDR1 reads GTSNPN; CDR2 reads SVGIG (reference sequence). Trimming cost V 6 bases and J 4 bases, with 22 bases left between them. The CDR3 spans 15 residues. In DNA form, the CDR3 reads TGTGCCTGTACGACCCCTCCGGACATGCCTTACGAGCAGTACTTC. As protein: CACTTPPDMPYEQYF.

The DNA for the CDR3 is TGTGCCAGCAGCAAAATGGGACTTAACACCGGGGAGCTGTTTTTT. Protein sequence: CASSKMGLNTGELFF. The chain has TRBV12-3 or TRBV12-4 and TRBJ2-2; D perhaps matches TRBD2 (6 bases). The CDR3 extends over 15 amino acids. Trimming removed 6 bases at V and 2 bases at J, with 13 bases between.

This clonotype was detected only a few times. The chain joins TRBV29-1 to TRBJ2-1, with D uncertain. Trimming removed 1 base at V and 7 bases at J, with 5 bases between. The CDR3 is 11 residues long. Per the germline V gene, CDR1 is SQVTM and CDR2 is ANQGSEA. CDR3 bases: TGCAGCGTTGAAGTCGGGAATGAGCAGTTCTTC. It yields the protein CSVEVGNEQFF.

This sequence joins TRBV20-1 and TRBJ2-3; D is unclear. The CDR3 has 13 amino acids. Germline V CDR1 and CDR2: DFQATT, SNEGSKA (reference sequence). V shed 5 bases and J shed 5 bases, with 14 bases lying between them. The CDR3 here is CSAGSRLGDTQYF. In nucleotides, the CDR3 is TGCAGTGCTGGGTCCCGACTCGGAGATACGCAGTATTTT.

CDR3 DNA: TGTGCCAGCAGCGCGACGAGCGGGTGGCCTCACAATGAGCAGTTCTTC. It encodes CASSATSGWPHNEQFF. J is TRBJ2-1 and V is TRBV11-2; D may be TRBD2 (6 bases). CDR1 and CDR2 (germline): SGHAT, FQNNGV. The CDR3 has 16 residues. The V end was cut by 5 bases, the J end by 5 bases, with 19 bases between.

The V and J genes are TRBV12-3 or TRBV12-4 and TRBJ1-5; no reliable D call. V was shortened by 5 bases and J by 9 bases, with 14 bases between the two germline ends. The CDR3 consists of 13 residues. The CDR3 region has the DNA TGTGCCAGCAGTGGGGAACTAGGAACGCCCCAGCATTTT. It translates to CASSGELGTPQHF.

The CDR3 here is CASSFGGRSNQPQHF. The DNA for the CDR3 is TGTGCCAGCAGTTTTGGTGGTCGGAGCAATCAGCCCCAGCATTTT. The rearrangement links TRBV12-3 or TRBV12-4 to TRBJ1-5; D unclear. V was pared by 3 bases and J by 1 base, with 10 bases between. The CDR3 is made up of 15 amino acids.

This clonotype was seen only a few times. V is TRBV6-5 and J is TRBJ2-3; D is ambiguous. Germline CDR1 reads MNHEY; CDR2 reads SVGAGI. Trimming left V 0 bases short and J 5 bases short, with 6 bases between. The CDR3 extends over 13 amino acids. In DNA, the CDR3 is TGTGCCAGCAGTTACTCGATGGGAGATACGCAGTATTTT. It specifies CASSYSMGDTQYF.

This clonotype has more than one count but fewer than ten. This chain uses TRBV5-1 with TRBJ2-1, with D possibly being TRBD2 (5 bases). Germline V gene sequence: CDR1 SGHRS, CDR2 YFSETQ. This CDR3 is built from 15 residues. Between the trimmed V and J ends, which lost 0 bases and 2 bases, there was a span of 9 bases. The CDR3 is CASSLAAVTYNEQFF. CDR3 bases: TGCGCCAGCAGCTTGGCAGCGGTTACCTACAATGAGCAGTTCTTC.

This clonotype was counted between two and nine times. The chain is built from TRBV7-2 and TRBJ1-2; D gene unclear. Trimming took off 2 bases at V and 8 bases at J, with 15 bases between the two ends. The CDR3 covers 14 residues. CDR1 SGHTA and CDR2 FQGNSA come from the germline V gene. Here the CDR3 DNA reads TGTGCCAGCAGCTTAAGCGGGATCCGACCGGGCTACACCTTC. Protein sequence: CASSLSGIRPGYTF.

The chain employs TRBV20-1 and TRBJ2-3; perhaps D is TRBD1 or TRBD2 (5 bases each). The CDR3 sequence is 14 residues long. Trimming cost V 2 bases and J 4 bases, with 13 bases left between them. Germline CDR1 and CDR2: DFQATT and SNEGSKA (reference sequence). Here the CDR3 reads CSARSELGADTQYF. CDR3 in DNA: TGCAGTGCTAGAAGTGAACTAGGGGCAGATACGCAGTATTTT.

This clonotype turned up a few times. This chain links TRBV6-6 with TRBJ1-2; a weak D match, TRBD1 (5 bases). Germline assignment: CDR1 MNHNY and CDR2 SVGAGI (reference sequence). The CDR3 contains 13 residues. V lost 7 bases to trimming and J lost 3 bases, with 12 bases between them. The CDR3 DNA reads as TGTGCCAGCACCCTTAGAGGGGACTATGGCTACACCTTC. Protein: CASTLRGDYGYTF.

This clonotype was counted only a few times. This chain uses TRBV5-6 with TRBJ2-3; D call uncertain. This CDR3 spans 12 amino acids. V dropped 4 bases and J dropped 2 bases, with 5 bases sitting between them. Germline CDR1 reads SGHDT; CDR2 reads YYEEEE. For the CDR3, the DNA is TGTGCCAGCAGCACTACCACAGATACGCAGTATTTT. This gives the protein CASSTTTDTQYF.

The chain links TRBV19 to TRBJ2-2, with 14 bases aligning to TRBD2. The V and J ends lost 8 bases and 8 bases, in that order; junction bases with no gene match: 7. The CDR3 has 15 residues. Per the germline V gene, CDR1 is LNHDA and CDR2 is SQIVND (reference sequence). Written as DNA, the CDR3 is TGTGCCAGTCAACCGGGACTAGCGGGAGCGGGGGAGCTGTTTTTT. Residues: CASQPGLAGAGELFF.

V usage is TRBV10-3 and J usage is TRBJ1-1; D gene uncertain. The germline V and J ends were trimmed by 7 bases and 1 base, with 10 bases remaining between them. The CDR3 covers 13 residues. The germline V gene encodes CDR1 ENHRY and CDR2 SYGVKD. The CDR3: CAIMREANTEAFF. CDR3 DNA sequence: TGTGCCATCATGCGGGAGGCGAACACTGAAGCTTTCTTT.

The genes are TRBV6-5 and TRBJ1-2; 10 bases agree with TRBD1. V was clipped by 0 bases and J by 4 bases; unmatched bases: 2. This CDR3 has 15 amino acids. Germline-derived CDR1 and CDR2 are MNHEY and SVGAGI. CDR3 DNA sequence: TGTGCCAGCAGTTACTCGGACAGGGGGGCCTATGGCTACACCTTC. Translating gives CASSYSDRGAYGYTF.